This TCR beta chain emerged from a study of T cell repertoires in aging, cancer and after chemotherapy. In the study overall: About 9 million TCR reads made up the full dataset.

A mixed TRB-A/B primer pool amplified rearranged TRB by multiplex touch-down PCR. TCRdb re-derived calls from the multiplex PCR reads in MiXCR, one entry per CDR3 protein. The sample includes 15,000 or so distinct CDR3 sequences, around 20% of them seen just once. TCR beta rearrangements were amplified from peripheral blood genomic DNA. The germline V gene encodes CDR1 SEHNR and CDR2 FQNEAQ (reference sequence). Germline trimming cut 7 bases from V and 5 bases from J; bases unmatched to any gene: 6. The CDR3 sequence is 14 residues long. The chain is built from TRBV7-9 and TRBJ2-2; TRBD2 matches at 8 bases. This clonotype was sampled from a human donor in good health. The sequencing input was blood. The CDR3 reads CASTGERGTGELFF. In DNA, the CDR3 is TGTGCCAGCACCGGGGAGCGGGGGACCGGGGAGCTGTTTTTT.